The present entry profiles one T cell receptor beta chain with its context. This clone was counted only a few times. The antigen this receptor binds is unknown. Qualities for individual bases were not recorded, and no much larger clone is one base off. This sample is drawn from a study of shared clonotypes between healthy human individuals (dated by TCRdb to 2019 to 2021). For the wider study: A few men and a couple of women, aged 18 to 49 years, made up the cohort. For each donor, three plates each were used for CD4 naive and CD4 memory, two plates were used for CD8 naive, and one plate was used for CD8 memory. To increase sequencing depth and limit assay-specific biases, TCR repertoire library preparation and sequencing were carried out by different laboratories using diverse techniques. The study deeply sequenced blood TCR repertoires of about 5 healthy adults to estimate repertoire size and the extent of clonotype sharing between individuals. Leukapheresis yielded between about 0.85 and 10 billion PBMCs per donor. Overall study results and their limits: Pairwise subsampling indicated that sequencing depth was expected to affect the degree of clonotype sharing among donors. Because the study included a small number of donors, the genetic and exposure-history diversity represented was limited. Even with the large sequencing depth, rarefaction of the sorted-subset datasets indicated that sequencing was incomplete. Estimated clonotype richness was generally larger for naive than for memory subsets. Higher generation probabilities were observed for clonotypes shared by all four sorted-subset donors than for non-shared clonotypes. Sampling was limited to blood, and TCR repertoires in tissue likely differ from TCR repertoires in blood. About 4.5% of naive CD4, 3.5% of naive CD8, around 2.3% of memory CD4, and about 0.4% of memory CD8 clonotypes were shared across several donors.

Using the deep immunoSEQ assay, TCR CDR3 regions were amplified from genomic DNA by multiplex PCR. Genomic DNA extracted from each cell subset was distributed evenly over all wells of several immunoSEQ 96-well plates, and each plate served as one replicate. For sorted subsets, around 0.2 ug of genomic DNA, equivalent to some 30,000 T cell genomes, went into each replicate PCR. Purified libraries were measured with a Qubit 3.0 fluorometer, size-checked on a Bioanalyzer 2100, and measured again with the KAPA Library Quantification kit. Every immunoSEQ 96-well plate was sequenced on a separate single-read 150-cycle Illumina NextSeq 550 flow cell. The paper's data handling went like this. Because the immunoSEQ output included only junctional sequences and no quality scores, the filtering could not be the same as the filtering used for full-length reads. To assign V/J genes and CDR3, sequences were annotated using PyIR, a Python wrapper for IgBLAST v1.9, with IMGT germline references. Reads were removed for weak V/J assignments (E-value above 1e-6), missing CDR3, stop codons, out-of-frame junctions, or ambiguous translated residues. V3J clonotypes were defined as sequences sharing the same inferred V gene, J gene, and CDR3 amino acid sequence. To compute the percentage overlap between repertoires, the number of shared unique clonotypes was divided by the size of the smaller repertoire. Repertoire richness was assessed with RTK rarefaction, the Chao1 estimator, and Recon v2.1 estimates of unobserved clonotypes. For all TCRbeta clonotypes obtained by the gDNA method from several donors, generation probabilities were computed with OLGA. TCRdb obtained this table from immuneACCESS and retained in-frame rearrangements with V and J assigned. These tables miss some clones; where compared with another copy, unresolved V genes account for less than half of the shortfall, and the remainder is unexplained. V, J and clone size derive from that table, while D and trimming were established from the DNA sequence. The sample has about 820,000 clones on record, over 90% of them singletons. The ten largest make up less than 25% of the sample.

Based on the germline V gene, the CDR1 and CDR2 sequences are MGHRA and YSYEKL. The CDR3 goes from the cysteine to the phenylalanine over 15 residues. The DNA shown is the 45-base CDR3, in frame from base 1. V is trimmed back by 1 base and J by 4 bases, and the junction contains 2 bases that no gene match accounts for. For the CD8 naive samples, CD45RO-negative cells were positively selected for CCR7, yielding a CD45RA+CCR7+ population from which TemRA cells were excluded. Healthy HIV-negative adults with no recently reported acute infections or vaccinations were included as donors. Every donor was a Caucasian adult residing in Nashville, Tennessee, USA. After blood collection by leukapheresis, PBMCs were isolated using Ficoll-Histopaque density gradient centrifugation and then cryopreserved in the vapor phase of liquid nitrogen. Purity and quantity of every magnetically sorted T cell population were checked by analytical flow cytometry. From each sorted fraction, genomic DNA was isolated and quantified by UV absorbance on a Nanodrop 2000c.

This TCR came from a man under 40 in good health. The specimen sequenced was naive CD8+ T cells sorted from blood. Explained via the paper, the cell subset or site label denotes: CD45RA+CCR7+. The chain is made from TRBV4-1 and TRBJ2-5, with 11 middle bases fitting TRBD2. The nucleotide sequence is TGCGCCAGCAGCCAAGGACTAGCGGGACTAGAGACCCAGTACTTC. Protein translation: CASSQGLAGLETQYF.